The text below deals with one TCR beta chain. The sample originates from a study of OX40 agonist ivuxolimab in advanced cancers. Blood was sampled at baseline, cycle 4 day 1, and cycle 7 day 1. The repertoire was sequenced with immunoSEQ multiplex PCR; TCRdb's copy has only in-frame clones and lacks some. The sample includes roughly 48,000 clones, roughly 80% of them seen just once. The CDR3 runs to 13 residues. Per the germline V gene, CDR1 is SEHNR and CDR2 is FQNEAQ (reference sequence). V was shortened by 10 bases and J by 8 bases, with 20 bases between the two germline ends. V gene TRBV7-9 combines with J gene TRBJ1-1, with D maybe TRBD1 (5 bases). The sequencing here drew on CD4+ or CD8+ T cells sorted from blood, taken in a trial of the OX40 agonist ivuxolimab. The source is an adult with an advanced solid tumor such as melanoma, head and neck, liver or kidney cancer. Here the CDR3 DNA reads TGTGCCACTTCACGGACCTCGGGGGGAGAAGCTTTCTTT. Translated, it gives CATSRTSGGEAFF. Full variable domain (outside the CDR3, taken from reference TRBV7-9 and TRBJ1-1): DTGVSQNPRHKITKRGQNVTFRCDPISEHNRLYWYRQTLGQGPEFLTYFQNEAQLEKSRLLSDRFSAERPKGSFSTLEIQRTEQGDSAMYLCATSRTSGGEAFFGQGTRLTVV.